The rows below give T cell receptor beta chains drawn from one sample of a study of identical twins. TCRdb processed the 5' RACE reads anew with MiXCR; each CDR3 protein has one entry. The sample has some 660,000 distinct CDR3 sequences, around 8.6% seen once. The data also belong to a second study, concerning yellow fever vaccine responses in identical twins.

The sequencing sample was made of PBMCs. These receptors came from a woman between 18 and 30 years old in good health. Each CDR3 is given with its conserved first and last residue. The D gene is left open where the match is weak. Some rows mark clone size as missing; the rest say once, few, many or name a class of expanded clone.

V gene	clone size	J gene	D gene	CDR3 protein	CDR3 DNA
TRBV29-1	many	TRBJ2-5	TRBD1	CSVDEGAGTQYF	TGCAGCGTTGATGAGGGGGCCGGGACCCAGTACTTC
TRBV4-1	few	TRBJ1-5	.	CASSQFLSRQPQHF	TGCGCCAGCAGCCAGTTCTTGAGTCGTCAGCCCCAGCATTTT
TRBV7-2	many	TRBJ2-5	.	CASSIPGPTKETQYF	TGTGCCAGCAGCATACCGGGACCAACCAAAGAGACCCAGTACTTC
TRBV20-1	.	TRBJ2-5	TRBD2	CSGSPLAGEGETQYF	TGCAGTGGTTCCCCCCTAGCGGGAGAGGGAGAGACCCAGTACTTC
TRBV25-1	.	TRBJ2-6	.	CASSEGSGANVLTF	TGTGCCAGCAGTGAGGGGTCTGGGGCCAACGTCCTGACTTTC
TRBV29-1	few	TRBJ2-2	.	CSAFMIVGELFF	TGCAGCGCCTTTATGATTGTGGGGGAGCTGTTTTTT
TRBV20-1	few	TRBJ2-7	.	CSASVNYPGYEQYF	TGCAGTGCTAGTGTTAACTACCCAGGATACGAGCAGTACTTC
TRBV29-1	many	TRBJ2-1	TRBD2	CSVRDTGGYNEQFF	TGCAGCGTCCGAGACACGGGAGGGTACAATGAGCAGTTCTTC
TRBV9	few	TRBJ2-5	TRBD1	CASSVGQGEETQYF	TGTGCCAGCAGCGTGGGACAGGGAGAAGAGACCCAGTACTTC
TRBV20-1	.	TRBJ2-4	TRBD2	CSADSWRGGPDIQYF	TGCAGTGCTGACTCCTGGCGGGGGGGCCCGGACATTCAGTACTTC
TRBV3-1	.	TRBJ2-3	TRBD2	CASSQSLAGDSDTQYF	TGTGCCAGCAGCCAGTCCCTAGCGGGGGATTCGGATACGCAGTATTTT
TRBV12-3/TRBV12-4	few	TRBJ2-2	.	CASSQRLAANTGELFF	TGTGCCAGCAGCCAACGACTTGCCGCGAACACCGGGGAGCTGTTTTTT
TRBV20-1	.	TRBJ1-1	.	CSAQTGKTDTEAFF	TGCAGTGCTCAGACGGGGAAGACGGACACTGAAGCTTTCTTT
TRBV5-1	many	TRBJ2-7	.	CASSSQGYEQYF	TGTGCCAGCAGCTCCCAGGGGTACGAGCAGTACTTC
TRBV7-2	many	TRBJ2-3	.	CASSLGPGVVDTQYF	TGTGCCAGCAGCTTAGGGCCGGGTGTCGTAGATACGCAGTATTTT
TRBV20-1	many	TRBJ2-5	.	CSARAPGQSQETQYF	TGCAGTGCTAGGGCCCCCGGACAGTCTCAAGAGACCCAGTACTTC
TRBV7-7	few	TRBJ2-3	TRBD2	CASSPSPGGAKAYTQYF	TGTGCTAGCAGCCCCAGCCCCGGGGGGGCCAAGGCGTATACGCAGTATTTT
TRBV4-3	few	TRBJ2-7	.	CASSQDSGGEDEQYF	TGCGCCAGCAGCCAAGATTCTGGGGGCGAAGACGAGCAGTACTTC
TRBV5-1	.	TRBJ2-2	.	CASSPGGGREEELFF	TGCGCCAGCAGCCCCGGAGGGGGTAGGGAGGAGGAGCTGTTTTTT
TRBV3-1	few	TRBJ1-1	.	CASTRQGGTEAFF	TGTGCCAGCACCCGTCAGGGAGGCACTGAAGCTTTCTTT
TRBV9	few	TRBJ1-1	.	CASSGGSGLTEAFF	TGTGCCAGCAGCGGGGGGTCGGGTTTAACTGAAGCTTTCTTT
TRBV28	few	TRBJ2-6	.	CASTLGGPGANVLTF	TGTGCCAGCACCTTAGGGGGGCCTGGGGCCAACGTCCTGACTTTC
TRBV20-1	.	TRBJ2-5	.	CSARGTGLAETQYF	TGCAGTGCTAGAGGGACTGGGCTGGCGGAGACCCAGTACTTC
TRBV12-3/TRBV12-4	few	TRBJ2-1	TRBD2	CASSLAGRGNNEQFF	TGTGCCAGCAGTTTAGCCGGGAGGGGGAACAATGAGCAGTTCTTC
TRBV5-6	many	TRBJ1-1	TRBD1	CASSLKAGQRAFF	TGTGCCAGCAGCTTGAAGGCGGGACAGAGGGCTTTCTTT
TRBV3-1	.	TRBJ2-5	.	CASSQEGGGETQYF	TGTGCCAGCAGCCAAGAGGGTGGAGGAGAGACCCAGTACTTC
TRBV11-2	.	TRBJ2-1	TRBD1	CASSRIYPGQGVDEQFF	TGTGCCAGCAGCCGGATTTACCCGGGACAGGGTGTCGATGAGCAGTTCTTC
TRBV9	.	TRBJ2-1	TRBD2	CASSVALGGAGGYNEQFF	TGTGCCAGCAGCGTAGCATTGGGTGGAGCGGGGGGGTACAATGAGCAGTTCTTC
TRBV6-9	.	TRBJ2-1	.	CASSYSTASSYNEQFF	TGTGCCAGCAGTTATTCGACAGCGAGCTCCTACAATGAGCAGTTCTTC
TRBV7-2	.	TRBJ2-7	.	CASSPATGYEQYF	TGTGCCAGCAGCCCCGCGACTGGCTACGAGCAGTACTTC
TRBV29-1	.	TRBJ2-1	TRBD2	CSVEGGTSGYNEQFF	TGCAGCGTTGAAGGAGGGACTAGCGGCTACAATGAGCAGTTCTTC
TRBV2	few	TRBJ2-7	TRBD1	CASNRGQSYEQYF	TGTGCCAGCAACAGGGGACAGTCCTACGAGCAGTACTTC
TRBV12-3/TRBV12-4	few	TRBJ2-1	.	CASSLPRGTHNEQFF	TGTGCCAGCAGTTTACCCCGGGGGACTCATAATGAGCAGTTCTTC
TRBV20-1	few	TRBJ2-1	TRBD2	CSARATSGAYNEQFF	TGCAGTGCTCGCGCCACTAGCGGAGCCTACAATGAGCAGTTCTTC
TRBV7-9	.	TRBJ2-5	TRBD2	CASSLGGLAEETQYF	TGTGCCAGCAGCTTAGGGGGACTAGCAGAAGAGACCCAGTACTTC
TRBV5-1	many	TRBJ2-5	.	CASSSGGRDLETQYF	TGCGCCAGCAGCTCGGGGGGCAGGGATCTAGAGACCCAGTACTTC
TRBV18	once	TRBJ2-3	TRBD1	CASSRIQRQGTSSTDTQYF	TGTGCCAGCTCACGGATCCAGAGACAGGGGACCTCAAGCACAGATACGCAGTATTTT
TRBV7-2	many	TRBJ2-2	.	CASSLIRNTGELFF	TGTGCCAGCAGCTTGATCCGGAACACCGGGGAGCTGTTTTTT
TRBV5-4	few	TRBJ2-3	.	CASSLGAGEDTQYF	TGTGCCAGCAGCTTGGGGGCAGGGGAGGATACGCAGTATTTT
TRBV9	few	TRBJ1-2	.	CASSVDQGAPYGYTF	TGTGCCAGCAGCGTAGATCAAGGGGCCCCCTATGGCTACACCTTC
TRBV7-2	few	TRBJ2-2	.	CASTLSGRGTGELFF	TGTGCCAGCACGTTAAGTGGGAGAGGTACCGGGGAGCTGTTTTTT
TRBV10-3	.	TRBJ2-2	.	CAIKSSENTGELFF	TGTGCCATCAAGTCCTCCGAGAACACCGGGGAGCTGTTTTTT
TRBV3-1	.	TRBJ2-1	.	CASSQFLRDEQFF	TGTGCCAGCAGCCAATTTCTTCGGGATGAGCAGTTCTTC
TRBV11-3	.	TRBJ2-5	TRBD1	CASSLGGTGKYQETQYF	TGTGCCAGCAGCTTAGGAGGGACAGGAAAGTACCAAGAGACCCAGTACTTC
TRBV5-1	many	TRBJ2-1	.	CASSPYDQNEEQFF	TGCGCCAGCAGCCCTTACGACCAGAATGAAGAGCAGTTCTTC
TRBV5-6	.	TRBJ2-3	.	CASSLFDRNTDTQYF	TGTGCCAGCAGCTTGTTCGACAGAAACACAGATACGCAGTATTTT
TRBV12-3/TRBV12-4	.	TRBJ1-3	.	CASSLILRGSSGNTIYF	TGTGCCAGCAGTTTAATACTCAGGGGCAGCTCTGGAAACACCATATATTTT
TRBV21-1	.	TRBJ2-7	.	CASSKITSGGNYEQYF	TGTGCCAGCAGCAAAATAACTAGCGGGGGGAACTACGAGCAGTACTTC
TRBV2	few	TRBJ2-1	.	CASRVDGSGNEQFF	TGTGCCAGCAGGGTGGACGGGTCTGGAAATGAGCAGTTCTTC
TRBV29-1	many	TRBJ2-7	TRBD1	CSVGQGAAYEQYF	TGCAGCGTTGGACAGGGGGCCGCCTACGAGCAGTACTTC
TRBV6-5	.	TRBJ1-4	.	CASSYGTGRNEKLFF	TGTGCCAGCAGTTACGGAACAGGGAGGAATGAAAAACTGTTTTTT